Each of the 20 T cell receptor beta chains below was sequenced from the same sample in a study of immune evolution from preneoplasia to lung adenocarcinoma. The repertoire was sequenced with immunoSEQ multiplex PCR; TCRdb's copy has only in-frame clones and lacks some. The sample shows some 12,000 clones, 85% of them seen only once. Sequenced input: FFPE tissue from an adenomatous hyperplasia lung lesion. Subset specified: atypical adenomatous hyperplasia (AAH), lung preneoplasia. All receptors come from a person aged 45 to 69 with lung adenocarcinoma.

The chain links TRBV29-1 to TRBJ1-2; tentative D call: TRBD1 (5 bases). Germline V gene sequence: CDR1 SQVTM, CDR2 ANQGSEA. The CDR3 consists of 13 residues. Trimming removed 4 bases from V and 7 bases from J, with 16 bases in between. As DNA, the CDR3 is TGCAGCGTTGTTGGCGCGGGGGGGGGTGGCTACACCTTC. Amino acids: CSVVGAGGGGYTF.

This chain connects TRBV7-9 to TRBJ2-3; possible D gene TRBD2, 6 bases. CDR3 length equals 16 residues. Germline V gene sequence: CDR1 SEHNR, CDR2 FQNEAQ (reference sequence). V dropped 1 base and J dropped 0 bases, with 11 bases sitting between them. Here the CDR3 DNA reads TGTGCCAGCAGCTTAGGAGCGGGTGCTAGCACAGATACGCAGTATTTT. This encodes CASSLGAGASTDTQYF.

The chain couples TRBV19 to TRBJ1-5; no clear D gene. The CDR3 spans 16 residues. The ends were cut back, 4 bases at V and 1 base at J, with 14 bases in the middle. Germline CDR1 reads LNHDA; CDR2 reads SQIVND (reference sequence). CDR3 amino acids: CASSNGRSSSNQPQHF. DNA of the CDR3: TGTGCCAGTAGTAACGGCAGATCCTCGAGCAATCAGCCCCAGCATTTT.

The rearrangement links TRBV7-2 to TRBJ2-1; either TRBD1 or TRBD2 may supply D (5 bases each). V dropped 5 bases and J dropped 4 bases, with 9 bases sitting between them. This CDR3 region has 13 residues. Germline-derived CDR1 and CDR2 are SGHTA and FQGNSA. CDR3 amino acids: CASSRGRYNEQFF. The CDR3 DNA is TGTGCCAGCAGCCGGGGACGGTACAATGAGCAGTTCTTC.

The chain joins TRBV29-1 to TRBJ1-2, with a possible D match to TRBD1 (6 bases). Germline values: CDR1 SQVTM, CDR2 ANQGSEA. The germline V and J ends were trimmed by 5 bases and 6 bases, with 19 bases remaining between them. CDR3 length: 14 residues. The CDR3 sequence is CSVPPRVGGDGYTF. CDR3 DNA sequence: TGCAGCGTTCCACCTAGGGTAGGGGGTGATGGCTACACCTTC.

This chain joins TRBV18 and TRBJ2-2; TRBD2 is a possible D gene (6 bases). Germline-derived CDR1 and CDR2 are KGHSH and LQKENI. This CDR3 has 20 amino acids. Between the trimmed V and J ends, which lost 2 bases and 0 bases, there was a span of 22 bases. The CDR3 region is CASSPEARETTFANTGELFF. The CDR3 DNA follows: TGTGCCAGCTCACCAGAGGCACGGGAGACCACCTTCGCGAACACCGGGGAGCTGTTTTTT.

This clone appeared once. This chain uses TRBV30 with TRBJ1-1; the D is unclear. The CDR3 is made up of 12 amino acids. Germline CDR1 and CDR2: GTSNPN and SVGIG (reference sequence). Trimming pared 4 bases from V and 1 base from J, leaving 7 bases between. CDR3 sequence: CAWNWGNTEAFF. The CDR3, as DNA: TGTGCCTGGAATTGGGGGAACACTGAAGCTTTCTTT.

This chain links TRBV9 with TRBJ1-1, with D perhaps TRBD1 (5 bases). The V and J ends lost 2 bases and 4 bases respectively, with 12 bases between them. The CDR3 runs 14 residues. Per germline, CDR1 SGDLS and CDR2 YYNGEE. Here the CDR3 reads CASSVQGAGTEAFF. CDR3 bases: TGTGCCAGCAGCGTCCAAGGGGCTGGCACTGAAGCTTTCTTT.

J is TRBJ2-3 and V is TRBV5-5; the match to TRBD1 covers 10 bases. This CDR3 comprises 15 residues. V gave up 4 bases and J gave up 6 bases; unmatched junction bases: 8. Germline lookup yields CDR1 SGHKS and CDR2 YYEKEE (reference sequence). The CDR3 loop reads CASSHRGQGFDTQYF. The CDR3 nucleotides are TGTGCCAGCAGCCATCGGGGACAGGGGTTTGATACGCAGTATTTT.

CDR3 amino acids: CASSFGGQKETQYF. CDR3 nucleotides: TGTGCCAGCAGCTTTGGGGGACAAAAAGAGACCCAGTACTTC. This chain links TRBV7-6 with TRBJ2-5, with D tentatively TRBD1 (6 bases). This CDR3 spans 14 amino acids. Germline CDR1 SGHVS, CDR2 FNYEAQ. Trimming removed 3 bases from V and 3 bases from J, with 11 bases in between.

J is TRBJ2-7 and V is TRBV27; D remains ambiguous. Trimming stripped 4 bases from V and 2 bases from J, with 12 bases between. The CDR3 covers 14 residues. CDR1 and CDR2 from the germline V gene are MNHEY and SMNVEV (reference sequence). The CDR3 nucleotides read TGTGCCAGCAGTTCATCCAGGCAAACCTACGAGCAGTACTTC. Its protein is CASSSSRQTYEQYF.

The CDR3 loop is CASSSGLVLRSGELFF. The CDR3 nucleotides are TGTGCCAGCAGCTCCGGACTAGTCCTGAGGAGCGGGGAGCTGTTTTTT. The chain links TRBV11-2 to TRBJ2-2; 7 nucleotides align to TRBD2. Germline CDR1 reads SGHAT; CDR2 reads FQNNGV. The CDR3 sequence is 16 residues long. V gave up 4 bases and J gave up 7 bases; unmatched junction bases: 12.

V is TRBV28 and J is TRBJ1-3; D unclear. Germline V gene data show CDR1 as MDHEN and CDR2 as SYDVKM. The CDR3 sequence is 11 residues long. The V gene lost 2 bases and the J gene lost 7 bases, with 3 bases spanning the gap. The CDR3 DNA follows: TGTGCCAGCAGTTTAAAGAACACCATATATTTT. As protein: CASSLKNTIYF.

V gene TRBV27 combines with J gene TRBJ1-1; no firm D call. The CDR3 is 12 residues long. CDR1 is MNHEY, CDR2 SMNVEV, per germline (reference sequence). The V gene lost 5 bases and the J gene lost 9 bases, with 13 bases spanning the gap. CDR3 sequence: CASSLPGKKAFF. CDR3 bases: TGTGCCAGCAGTCTACCCGGTAAAAAAGCTTTCTTT.

This chain joins TRBV7-6 and TRBJ2-5, with 8 bases identical to TRBD2. Germline lookup yields CDR1 SGHVS and CDR2 FNYEAQ. This CDR3 region has 13 residues. J was trimmed by 4 bases and V by 7 bases; bases with no gene match: 5. The CDR3 DNA follows: TGTGCCAGCAACAAAGCGGGAGTAGAGACCCAGTACTTC. Amino acids: CASNKAGVETQYF.

The rearrangement links TRBV9 to TRBJ2-1; weak D call: TRBD2 (7 bases). V lost 7 bases and J 5 bases, leaving 16 bases between the germline ends. The CDR3 runs 14 residues. Per the germline V gene, CDR1 is SGDLS and CDR2 is YYNGEE. CDR3 residues: CASAPGGGNNEQFF. In DNA, the CDR3 is TGTGCCAGCGCACCGGGGGGCGGCAACAATGAGCAGTTCTTC.

The chain is built from TRBV5-1 and TRBJ2-3; D is unclear. The V end lost 0 bases, the J end lost 0 bases, and 5 bases lay between the germline ends. Germline CDR1 and CDR2: SGHRS and YFSETQ. The CDR3 extends over 14 amino acids. This chain's CDR3 is CASSLAYSTDTQYF. The CDR3, as DNA: TGCGCCAGCAGCTTGGCCTATAGCACAGATACGCAGTATTTT.

The CDR3 DNA sequence: TGTGCCAGCAGCTTAGACAGGTTGGAGACCCAGTACTTC. Translating it yields CASSLDRLETQYF. This chain uses TRBV7-6 with TRBJ2-5; D might be TRBD1 (5 bases). CDR3 size: 13 residues. The germline V gene encodes CDR1 SGHVS and CDR2 FNYEAQ. V was shortened by 1 base and J by 5 bases, with 8 bases between the two germline ends.

This clone was counted a few times. The J gene is TRBJ2-1, the V gene TRBV7-2; D uncertain. Trimming pared 2 bases from V and 3 bases from J, leaving 14 bases between. The V gene's germline CDR1 is SGHTA and CDR2 FQGNSA. The CDR3 has 16 amino acids. CDR3 DNA: TGTGCCAGCAGCTTATTGGCCCCCCCATACTACAATGAGCAGTTCTTC. Its protein product is CASSLLAPPYYNEQFF. Complete variable domain (other parts from reference TRBV7-2 and TRBJ2-1): GAGVSQSPSNKVTEKGKDVELRCDPISGHTALYWYRQSLGQGLEFLIYFQGNSAPDKSGLPSDRFSAERTGGSVSTLTIQRTQQEDSAVYLCASSLLAPPYYNEQFFGPGTRLTVL.

The rearrangement links TRBV9 to TRBJ2-7; D uncertain. Trimming took 0 bases from V and 6 from J, leaving 13 bases between them. CDR1 and CDR2 from the germline V gene are SGDLS and YYNGEE. The length of the CDR3 is 14 residues. The CDR3 region has the DNA TGTGCCAGCAGCGTAGATGAAGGGCTTGGCGAGCAGTACTTC. This encodes CASSVDEGLGEQYF.